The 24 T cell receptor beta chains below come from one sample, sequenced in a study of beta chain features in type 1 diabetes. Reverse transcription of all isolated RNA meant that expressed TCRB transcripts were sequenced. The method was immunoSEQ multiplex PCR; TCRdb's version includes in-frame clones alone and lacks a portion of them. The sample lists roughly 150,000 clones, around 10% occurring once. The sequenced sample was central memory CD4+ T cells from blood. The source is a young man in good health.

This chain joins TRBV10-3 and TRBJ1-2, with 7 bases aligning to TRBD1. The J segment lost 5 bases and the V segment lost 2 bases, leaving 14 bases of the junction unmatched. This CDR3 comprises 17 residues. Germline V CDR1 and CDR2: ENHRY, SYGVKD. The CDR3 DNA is TGTGCCATCAGTGAGCCCACAGCCCCCGGGACAGATTATGGCTACACCTTC. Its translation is CAISEPTAPGTDYGYTF.

For the CDR3, the DNA is TGTGCCAGCAGTTCCTATGGTAGCACAGATACGCAGTATTTT. This codes for CASSSYGSTDTQYF. The rearrangement uses TRBV27 and TRBJ2-3; D unclear. The CDR3 contains 14 residues. Trimming removed 4 bases from V and 0 bases from J, with 8 bases in between. Germline V gene data show CDR1 as MNHEY and CDR2 as SMNVEV (reference sequence).

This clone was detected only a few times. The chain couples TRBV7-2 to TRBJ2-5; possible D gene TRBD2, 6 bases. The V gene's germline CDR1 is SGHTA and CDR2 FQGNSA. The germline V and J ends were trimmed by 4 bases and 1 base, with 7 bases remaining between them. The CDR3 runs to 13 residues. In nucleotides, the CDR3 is TGTGCCAGCAGCTGGCGGGGCCAAGAGACCCAGTACTTC. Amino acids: CASSWRGQETQYF.

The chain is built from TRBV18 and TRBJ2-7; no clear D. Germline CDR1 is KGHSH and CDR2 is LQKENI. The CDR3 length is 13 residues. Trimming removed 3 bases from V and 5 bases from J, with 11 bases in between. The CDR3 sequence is CASSPKALNEQYF. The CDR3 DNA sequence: TGTGCCAGCTCACCGAAGGCTCTCAACGAGCAGTACTTC.

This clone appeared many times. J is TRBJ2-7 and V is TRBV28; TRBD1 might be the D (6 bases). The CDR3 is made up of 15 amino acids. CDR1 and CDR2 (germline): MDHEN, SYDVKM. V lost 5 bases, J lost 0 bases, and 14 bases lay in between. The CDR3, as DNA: TGTGCCAGCAGTCCACCCGGGACACTCTCCTACGAGCAGTACTTC. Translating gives CASSPPGTLSYEQYF.

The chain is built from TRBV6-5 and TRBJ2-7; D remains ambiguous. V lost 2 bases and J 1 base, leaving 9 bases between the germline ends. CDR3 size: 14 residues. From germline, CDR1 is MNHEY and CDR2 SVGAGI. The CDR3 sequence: CASSYQWSSYEQYF. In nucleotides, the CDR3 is TGTGCCAGCAGTTACCAGTGGTCTTCCTACGAGCAGTACTTC.

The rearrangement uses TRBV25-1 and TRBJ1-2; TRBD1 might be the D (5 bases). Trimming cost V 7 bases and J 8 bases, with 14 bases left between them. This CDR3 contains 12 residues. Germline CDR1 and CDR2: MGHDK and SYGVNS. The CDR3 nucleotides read TGTGCCAGCACCCCAGGGTTGGGCGGCTACACCTTC. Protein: CASTPGLGGYTF.

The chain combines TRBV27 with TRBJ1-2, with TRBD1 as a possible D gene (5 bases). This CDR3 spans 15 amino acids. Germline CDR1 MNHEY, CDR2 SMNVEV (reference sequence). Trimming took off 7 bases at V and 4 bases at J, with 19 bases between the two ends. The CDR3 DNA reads TGTGCCAGCACCTTGAGGGGAAGGGAGGGCTATGGCTACACCTTC. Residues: CASTLRGREGYGYTF.

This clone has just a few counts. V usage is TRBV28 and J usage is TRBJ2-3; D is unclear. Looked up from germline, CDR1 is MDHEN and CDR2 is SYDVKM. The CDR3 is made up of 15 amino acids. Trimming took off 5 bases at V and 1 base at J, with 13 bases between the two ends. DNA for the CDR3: TGTGCCAGCAGTCCCTGGGGTCTGGGCACAGATACGCAGTATTTT. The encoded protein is CASSPWGLGTDTQYF.

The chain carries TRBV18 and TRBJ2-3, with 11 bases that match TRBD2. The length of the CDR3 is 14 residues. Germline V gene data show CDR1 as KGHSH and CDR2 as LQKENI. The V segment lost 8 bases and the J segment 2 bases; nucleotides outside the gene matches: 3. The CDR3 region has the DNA TGTGCCAGCCGACTAGCGGGGAACACAGATACGCAGTATTTT. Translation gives CASRLAGNTDTQYF.

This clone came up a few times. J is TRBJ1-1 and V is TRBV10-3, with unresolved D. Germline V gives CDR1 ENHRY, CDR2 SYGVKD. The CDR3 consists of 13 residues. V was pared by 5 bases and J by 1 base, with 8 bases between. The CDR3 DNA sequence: TGTGCCATCAGTCCCCTGGGGAACACTGAAGCTTTCTTT. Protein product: CAISPLGNTEAFF.

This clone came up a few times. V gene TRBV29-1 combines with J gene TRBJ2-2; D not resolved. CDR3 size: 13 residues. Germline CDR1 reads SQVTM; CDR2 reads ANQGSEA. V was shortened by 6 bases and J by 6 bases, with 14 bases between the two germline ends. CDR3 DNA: TGCAGCGTGACCGTGAGTCGGGCCGGGGAGCTGTTTTTT. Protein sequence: CSVTVSRAGELFF.

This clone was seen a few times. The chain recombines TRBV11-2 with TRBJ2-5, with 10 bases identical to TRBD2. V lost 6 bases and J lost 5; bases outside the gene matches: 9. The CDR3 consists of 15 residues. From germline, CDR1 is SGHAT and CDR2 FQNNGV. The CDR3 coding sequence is TGTGCCAGCAGTCGAGCGGGAGGGCCAGGGGAGACCCAGTACTTC. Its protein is CASSRAGGPGETQYF.

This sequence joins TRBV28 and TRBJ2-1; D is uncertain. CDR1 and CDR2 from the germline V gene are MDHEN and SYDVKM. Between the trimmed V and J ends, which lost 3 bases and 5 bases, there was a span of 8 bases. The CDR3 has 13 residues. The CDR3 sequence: CASSFSGNNEQFF. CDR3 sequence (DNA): TGTGCCAGCAGTTTCTCCGGAAACAATGAGCAGTTCTTC.

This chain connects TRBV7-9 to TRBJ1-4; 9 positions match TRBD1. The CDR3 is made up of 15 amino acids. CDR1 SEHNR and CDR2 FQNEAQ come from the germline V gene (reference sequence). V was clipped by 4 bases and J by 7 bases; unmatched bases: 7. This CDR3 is CASSSQTGGGEKLFF. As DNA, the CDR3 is TGTGCCAGCAGCTCCCAGACAGGGGGAGGTGAAAAACTGTTTTTT.

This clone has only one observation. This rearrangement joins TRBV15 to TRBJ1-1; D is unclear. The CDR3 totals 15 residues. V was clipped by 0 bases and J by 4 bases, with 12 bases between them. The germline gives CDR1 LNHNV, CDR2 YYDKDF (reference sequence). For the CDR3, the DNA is TGTGCCACCAGCAGAGATAGAGTTTCGGGCACTGAAGCTTTCTTT. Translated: CATSRDRVSGTEAFF.

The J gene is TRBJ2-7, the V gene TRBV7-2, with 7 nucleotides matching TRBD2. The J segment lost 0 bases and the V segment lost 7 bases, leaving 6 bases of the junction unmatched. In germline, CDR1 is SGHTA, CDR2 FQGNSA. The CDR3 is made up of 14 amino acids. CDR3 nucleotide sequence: TGTGCCAGCACCCTCGGGGGGAACTCCTACGAGCAGTACTTC. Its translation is CASTLGGNSYEQYF.

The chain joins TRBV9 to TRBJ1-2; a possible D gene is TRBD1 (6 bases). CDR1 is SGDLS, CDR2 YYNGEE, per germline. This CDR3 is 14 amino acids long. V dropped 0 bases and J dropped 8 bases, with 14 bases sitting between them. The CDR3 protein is CASSVEPGAAGYTF. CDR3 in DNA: TGTGCCAGCAGCGTAGAACCGGGGGCGGCGGGCTACACCTTC.

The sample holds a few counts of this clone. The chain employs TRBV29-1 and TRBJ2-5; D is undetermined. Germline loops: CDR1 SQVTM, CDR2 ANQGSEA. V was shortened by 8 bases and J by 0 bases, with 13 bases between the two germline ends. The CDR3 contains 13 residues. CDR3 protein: CSFRASYQETQYF. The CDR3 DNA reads TGCAGCTTTAGGGCCTCGTACCAAGAGACCCAGTACTTC.

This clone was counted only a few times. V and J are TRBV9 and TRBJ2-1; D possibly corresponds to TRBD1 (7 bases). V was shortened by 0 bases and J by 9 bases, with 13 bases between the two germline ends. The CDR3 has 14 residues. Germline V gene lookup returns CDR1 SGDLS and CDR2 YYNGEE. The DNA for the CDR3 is TGTGCCAGCAGCGTAGGCGGGAACAGGGGTGAGCAGTTCTTC. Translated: CASSVGGNRGEQFF.

The CDR3 bases are TGTGCCAGCAGGGTTGAGGGGGAAGGGCCCAACGGGGAGCTGTTTTTT. As protein: CASRVEGEGPNGELFF. V and J are TRBV27 and TRBJ2-2; a weak D match, TRBD1 (6 bases). The V and J ends lost 6 bases and 7 bases respectively, with 21 bases between them. The CDR3 is 16 amino acids. Germline V gives CDR1 MNHEY, CDR2 SMNVEV (reference sequence).

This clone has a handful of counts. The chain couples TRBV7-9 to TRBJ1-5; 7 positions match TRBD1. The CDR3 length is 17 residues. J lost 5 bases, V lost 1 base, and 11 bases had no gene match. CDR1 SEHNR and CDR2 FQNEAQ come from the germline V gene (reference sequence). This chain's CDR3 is CASSLGRGLGSDQPQHF. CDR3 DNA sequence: TGTGCCAGCAGCTTAGGAAGGGGGCTGGGCTCCGATCAGCCCCAGCATTTT.

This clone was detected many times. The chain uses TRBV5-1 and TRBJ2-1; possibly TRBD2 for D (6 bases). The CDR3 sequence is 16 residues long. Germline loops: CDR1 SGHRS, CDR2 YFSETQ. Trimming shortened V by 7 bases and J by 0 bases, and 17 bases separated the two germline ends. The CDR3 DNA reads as TGCGCCAGCGGCCCCGGAGGCGGGAACTCCTACAATGAGCAGTTCTTC. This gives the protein CASGPGGGNSYNEQFF.

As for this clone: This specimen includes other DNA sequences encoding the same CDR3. CDR3 region: CSANPRNEQFF. The CDR3 nucleotides are TGCAGTGCTAATCCCCGGAACGAGCAGTTCTTC. The chain combines TRBV20-1 with TRBJ2-1; D not resolved. This CDR3 has 11 residues. Trimming left V 4 bases short and J 10 bases short, with 11 bases between. Germline CDR1 reads DFQATT; CDR2 reads SNEGSKA (reference sequence).